These 17 T cell receptor beta chains share one sample of origin, sequenced in a study of blood T cell repertoires in COVID-19. Profiling relied on immunoSEQ multiplex PCR, and the TCRdb table lists in-frame clones only, not all of them. This table has about 200,000 clones, approximately 90% appearing once. The sequencing input was peripheral blood. The receptor source for this set is a man in his fifties or sixties with COVID-19, enrolled during active disease.

This clone was found once. The genes are TRBV12-3 or TRBV12-4 and TRBJ2-1; the match to TRBD2 covers 10 bases. V lost 11 bases, J lost 7 bases, and 5 bases stayed unmatched. The CDR3 sequence is 12 residues long. The CDR3 reads CAGASGSNEQFF. CDR3 in DNA: TGTGCCGGGGCTAGCGGGAGTAATGAGCAGTTCTTC.

The chain uses TRBV7-2 and TRBJ1-5; weak D call: TRBD1 (5 bases). Germline CDR1 is SGHTA and CDR2 is FQGNSA. Trimming shortened V by 6 bases and J by 1 base, and 13 bases separated the two germline ends. The CDR3 is made up of 15 amino acids. CDR3 bases: TGTGCCAGCAGACTGGGGGGGTTCAGCAATCAGCCCCAGCATTTT. It translates to CASRLGGFSNQPQHF.

This chain connects TRBV7-2 to TRBJ2-5, with D possibly being TRBD2 (5 bases). Germline lookup yields CDR1 SGHTA and CDR2 FQGNSA. V lost 1 base and J 5 bases, leaving 11 bases between the germline ends. This CDR3 spans 14 amino acids. CDR3 loop: CASSLGQAGETQYF. The CDR3 DNA reads TGTGCCAGCAGCTTAGGTCAGGCGGGTGAGACCCAGTACTTC.

This rearrangement joins TRBV24-1 to TRBJ2-7; 7 nucleotides match TRBD1. The CDR3 loop spans 15 amino acids. Per germline, CDR1 KGHDR and CDR2 SFDVKD. The V segment lost 3 bases and the J segment 6 bases; nucleotides outside the gene matches: 10. The CDR3 spells CATSDPRQGTSEQYF. In nucleotides, the CDR3 is TGTGCCACCAGTGATCCGAGACAGGGAACTTCCGAGCAGTACTTC.

The chain is built from TRBV19 and TRBJ2-1, with 12 bases matching TRBD2. Germline V gene lookup returns CDR1 LNHDA and CDR2 SQIVND (reference sequence). With V trimmed by 6 bases and J by 5 bases, 5 bases remained unmatched. This CDR3 spans 15 amino acids. CDR3 region: CASSIGLAGNNEQFF. CDR3 DNA: TGTGCCAGTAGCATTGGACTAGCGGGGAACAATGAGCAGTTCTTC.

This clone was detected only once. The chain employs TRBV18 and TRBJ2-7, with 9 nucleotides matching TRBD2. From germline, CDR1 is KGHSH and CDR2 LQKENI. With V trimmed by 6 bases and J by 0 bases, 3 bases remained unmatched. The CDR3 covers 14 residues. CDR3 sequence reads: CASSRLADSYEQYF. CDR3 bases: TGTGCCAGCTCTCGACTAGCGGACTCCTACGAGCAGTACTTC.

V usage is TRBV3-1 (or the pseudogene TRBV3-2) and J usage is TRBJ1-5; no definite D call. The V end was cut by 1 base, the J end by 3 bases, with 10 bases between. The CDR3 runs 15 residues. CDR1 and CDR2 from the germline V gene are LGHDT and YNNKEL (reference sequence). This CDR3 reads CASSQVRGDNQPQHF. The CDR3 nucleotides read TGTGCCAGCAGCCAAGTCCGGGGTGACAATCAGCCCCAGCATTTT.

This chain connects TRBV21-1 to TRBJ1-2. TRBV21-1 is labeled a pseudogene. The CDR3 is 14 amino acids. The CDR3 loop is CASTLGGDGGGYTF. The CDR3 nucleotides read TGTGCCAGCACCTTAGGGGGGGACGGCGGCGGCTACACCTTC.

The table lists this clone with a count of one. The chain uses TRBV11-2 and TRBJ1-1; D unresolved. The V end was cut by 4 bases, the J end by 3 bases, with 12 bases between. CDR3 length equals 14 residues. CDR1 is SGHAT and CDR2 is FQNNGV in the germline V gene. The CDR3 DNA follows: TGTGCCAGCAGCTCCCCCCCGGGGTACACTGAAGCTTTCTTT. Its protein product is CASSSPPGYTEAFF.

This rearrangement joins TRBV4-1 to TRBJ2-7, with D perhaps TRBD2 (6 bases). V gave up 5 bases and J gave up 2 bases, with 13 bases separating them. This CDR3 region has 14 residues. The germline V gene encodes CDR1 MGHRA and CDR2 YSYEKL. CDR3 protein: CASSKSGRPYEQYF. The CDR3 DNA sequence: TGCGCCAGCAGCAAATCCGGGAGACCCTACGAGCAGTACTTC.

This clone was seen a handful of times. The rearrangement links TRBV3-1 (or the pseudogene TRBV3-2) to TRBJ2-7, with unresolved D. The V and J ends lost 0 bases and 3 bases respectively, with 15 bases between them. This CDR3 region has 16 residues. Germline-derived CDR1 and CDR2 are LGHDT and YNNKEL (reference sequence). The CDR3 sequence is CASSQDAARSYYEQYF. CDR3 sequence (DNA): TGTGCCAGCAGCCAAGATGCGGCTAGATCCTACTACGAGCAGTACTTC.

The chain has TRBV10-3 and TRBJ2-1; D might be TRBD2 (6 bases). Germline V gene data show CDR1 as ENHRY and CDR2 as SYGVKD. V dropped 4 bases and J dropped 5 bases, with 18 bases sitting between them. CDR3 length: 16 residues. The CDR3 DNA follows: TGTGCCATCAGTGCCCCGGGGCGGGAAATCCACAATGAGCAGTTCTTC. It is translated as CAISAPGREIHNEQFF.

The chain combines TRBV6-5 with TRBJ1-1, with TRBD1 matching over 9 bases. The J segment lost 4 bases and the V segment lost 8 bases, leaving 11 bases of the junction unmatched. Germline assignment: CDR1 MNHEY and CDR2 SVGAGI. CDR3 size: 15 residues. The CDR3 spells CASWLGQGGGTEAFF. The CDR3 region has the DNA TGTGCCAGCTGGTTGGGACAGGGAGGCGGCACTGAAGCTTTCTTT.

The genes are TRBV15 and TRBJ2-7; perhaps TRBD2 as D (6 bases). V was clipped by 8 bases and J by 0 bases, with 14 bases between them. This CDR3 is 14 amino acids long. Germline values: CDR1 LNHNV, CDR2 YYDKDF (reference sequence). This chain's CDR3 is CATRSAGSSYEQYF. As DNA, the CDR3 is TGTGCCACCCGGAGTGCGGGGAGCTCCTACGAGCAGTACTTC.

This sequence joins TRBV5-5 and TRBJ1-2; tentatively, D is TRBD1 (5 bases). The CDR3 runs to 14 residues. The germline CDR1 and CDR2 sequences are SGHKS and YYEKEE (reference sequence). V was pared by 1 base and J by 5 bases, with 12 bases between. In nucleotides, the CDR3 is TGTGCCAGCAGCTTGATGGAGGGACCATATGGCTACACCTTC. This encodes CASSLMEGPYGYTF.

The gene calls are TRBV4-2 and TRBJ2-3; TRBD1 matches 8 bases. Unmatched junction bases numbered 15, after V lost 4 bases and J lost 3 bases. This CDR3 is built from 18 residues. Germline V gives CDR1 LGHNA, CDR2 YNFKEQ. CDR3 DNA sequence: TGTGCCAGCAGCCTCTACTCGACCGGGACAGGAGGGACAGATACGCAGTATTTT. This gives the protein CASSLYSTGTGGTDTQYF.

The chain couples TRBV12-3 or TRBV12-4 to TRBJ1-1; D is unresolved. The CDR3 loop spans 13 amino acids. The ends were cut back, 4 bases at V and 1 base at J, with 7 bases in the middle. This CDR3 is CASSSEPNTEAFF. CDR3 bases: TGTGCCAGCAGTTCCGAGCCGAACACTGAAGCTTTCTTT.